At least ten counts were recorded for the clone carrying this TCR beta chain. Unique molecular identifiers tagged the TCRbeta library. TCRdb redid the calling of the PCR reads with MiXCR, one entry per CDR3 protein. The sample lists fewer than 130,000 distinct CDR3 sequences, approximately 10% seen once, with 6.5% to 9.5% in the top ten. The data are from a study of T-cell reconstitution after alpha-beta-depleted transplantation in children. V was pared by 1 base and J by 1 base, with 13 bases between. The CDR3 sequence is 17 residues long. Germline-derived CDR1 and CDR2 are SGHDN and FVKESK. The chain employs TRBV14 and TRBJ2-2; D not resolved. The sequence was obtained from a human donor who donated a stem cell graft to a child with acute lymphoblastic leukemia. Specimen: PBMCs from the stem cell graft donor, collected from the stem cell graft. The CDR3 DNA is TGTGCCAGCAGCCAAGGGATCGGTGTTGTGAACACCGGGGAGCTGTTTTTT. Its protein product is CASSQGIGVVNTGELFF.